Each of the 25 T cell receptor beta chains below was sequenced from the same sample in a study of tumor and adjacent non-tumor tissue in lung cancer. RNA was extracted from bulk tissue without any cell sorting. Three rounds of nested PCR, following a modified ARM-PCR protocol, produced the TCRbeta library. TCRdb reprocessed the multiplex PCR reads via MiXCR and lists one record per CDR3 protein. The repertoire consists of some 120,000 distinct CDR3 sequences, with approximately 66% occurring once and the leading ten covering around 13%. Sequences were obtained from lung tumor tissue. All receptors come from a man in his thirties or forties with non-small cell lung cancer.

With regard to this clonotype: One end of the junction does not line up with germline, which may come from a read error. The genes are TRBV6-2 or TRBV6-3 and TRBJ2-6; 8 nucleotides match TRBD1. The V gene's germline CDR1 is MNHEY and CDR2 SVGEGT. The CDR3 length is 15 residues. This CDR3 is CASSLRGPGANVLTF. CDR3 nucleotides: TGTGCAAGCAGTCTCAGGGGGCCTGGAGCCAACGTCCTGACTTTC.

A note on this clonotype: Germline and junction disagree at one end, which may indicate a read error. The CDR3 DNA is TGCGCTAGCAGCCAAGGTGAGACGGGAGGTACATACGAGCAGTACTTC. Translated, it gives CASSQGETGGTYEQYF. The chain couples TRBV4-1 to TRBJ2-7; the match to TRBD2 covers 7 bases. The germline gives CDR1 MGHRA, CDR2 YSYEKL. The CDR3 length is 16 residues.

This clonotype was observed a few times. The junction departs from germline at one end; a sequencing error may be responsible. This rearrangement joins TRBV20-1 to TRBJ2-7; no reliable D call. Per the germline V gene, CDR1 is DFQATT and CDR2 is SNEGSKA (reference sequence). The CDR3 is 15 amino acids. The CDR3 nucleotides read TGCAGTGCTAGATCGATCGAGCGACCCCCCTACGAACAGTACTTC. It specifies CSARSIERPPYEQYF.

Comment on this clonotype: This may arise from a read error, as a much more abundant clone is one base away. The chain is built from TRBV4-2 and TRBJ2-5; TRBD1 is a possible D gene (6 bases). CDR3 length: 14 residues. Germline loops: CDR1 LGHNA, CDR2 YNFKEQ. CDR3 DNA sequence: TGTGTCAGCAGCCAATATAGGGGGCAAGAGACCCAGTACTTC. It is translated as CVSSQYRGQETQYF.

This clonotype was picked up one time. V usage is TRBV30 and J usage is TRBJ2-4; 7 bases line up with TRBD2. The germline gives CDR1 GTSNPN, CDR2 SVGIG (reference sequence). The CDR3 spans 14 residues. V lost 2 bases to trimming and J lost 6 bases; unmatched junction nucleotides: 7. CDR3 region: CAWSPRGEVNIQYF. The CDR3 nucleotides read TGTGCCTGGAGTCCCCGGGGGGAGGTAAACATTCAGTACTTC.

With regard to this clonotype: A much larger clone differs by one base, so this may be a read error. V is TRBV6-1 and J is TRBJ2-3; D remains ambiguous. This CDR3 has 13 residues. Germline loops: CDR1 MNHNS, CDR2 SASEGT. Between the trimmed V and J ends, which lost 10 bases and 2 bases, there was a span of 13 bases. CDR3 loop: CATHRPNTDTQYF. CDR3 nucleotides: TGTGCCACCCATCGGCCGAACACAGATACGCAGTATTTT.

To note about this clonotype: The junction departs from germline at one end; a sequencing error may be responsible. The chain links TRBV4-3 to TRBJ2-1; perhaps TRBD1 as D (5 bases). Germline loops: CDR1 LGHNA, CDR2 YSLEER. This CDR3 comprises 16 residues. The CDR3 spells CAGSQSRQISYSEQLF. DNA for the CDR3: TGCGCCGGCAGCCAGAGTCGACAGATCTCCTACAGTGAGCAGCTCTTC.

This clonotype has a count of ten or more. The rearrangement links TRBV20-1 to TRBJ2-4, with D tentatively TRBD2 (5 bases). The CDR3 has 14 residues. CDR1 and CDR2 (germline): DFQATT, SNEGSKA (reference sequence). V lost 6 bases and J lost 7, with 19 bases in between. As DNA, the CDR3 is TGCAGTGCGAGACGCCGAGGGCACGGGAACATTCAGTACTTC. This translates into CSARRRGHGNIQYF.

Note on this clonotype: At one boundary the junction diverges from the germline segment, which might be a read error. The chain employs TRBV4-2 and TRBJ2-2; D possibly uses TRBD1 or TRBD2 (5 bases each). The CDR3 sequence is 16 residues long. CDR1 is LGHNA and CDR2 is YNFKEQ in the germline V gene. CDR3 bases: TGTGCCATTAGCCAAGAGGAAAGCAGGGTAGACGGGGAGCTGTTTTTC. Protein product: CAISQEESRVDGELFF.

About this clonotype: No conserved phenylalanine or tryptophan is present at the end of the CDR3, so a read error is the likely explanation. This rearrangement joins TRBV12-3 or TRBV12-4 to TRBJ2-3, with D possibly matching TRBD2 (6 bases). Between the trimmed V and J ends, which lost 3 bases and 2 bases, there was a span of 9 bases. The CDR3 contains 14 residues. For the CDR3, the DNA is TGTGCCAGCAGTTTCGCTAGCGTCACAGATACGCAGTATATT. It specifies CASSFASVTDTQYI.

This clonotype was observed once. The chain couples TRBV20-1 to TRBJ1-6; D remains unclear. Germline V gives CDR1 DFQATT, CDR2 SNEGSKA (reference sequence). The CDR3 totals 14 residues. V gave up 7 bases and J gave up 2 bases, with 12 bases separating them. CDR3 bases: TGCAGTGTTATTGATAGCGCCTATAATTCACCCCTCCACTTT. It is translated as CSVIDSAYNSPLHF.

Worth noting for this clonotype: Being one base from a much bigger clone, this may be a read error. This rearrangement joins TRBV6-1 to TRBJ1-5; a possible D gene is TRBD1 (5 bases). Trimming left V 4 bases short and J 11 bases short, with 18 bases between. The CDR3 loop spans 14 amino acids. The germline V gene has CDR1 MNHNS and CDR2 SASEGT. The CDR3 DNA reads TGTGCCAGCAGTGGAGTTGGGGCTCCCGGTACCCAGCATTTT. Amino acid sequence: CASSGVGAPGTQHF.

Comments on this clonotype: A read error may produce the germline difference seen at one junction end. The rearrangement joins TRBV20-1 to TRBJ2-5, with D possibly matching TRBD2 (7 bases). The CDR3 has 13 residues. Germline values: CDR1 DFQATT, CDR2 SNEGSKA (reference sequence). The chain's CDR3 is CNASSGGTETHYF. The CDR3 DNA reads TGCAATGCTAGTTCGGGGGGCACGGAGACTCATTACTTC.

At least ten counts were recorded for this clonotype. The chain couples TRBV20-1 to TRBJ2-4; 8 nucleotides align to TRBD1. Trimming removed 6 bases from V and 8 bases from J; junction bases left unmatched: 9. Germline V gene sequence: CDR1 DFQATT, CDR2 SNEGSKA (reference sequence). The CDR3 contains 13 residues. CDR3 nucleotides: TGCAGTGCCAGGAAACCGGGACAGGACATTCAGTACTTC. Translation: CSARKPGQDIQYF.

Regarding this clonotype: This clone may be a read error of a much larger clone one base away. The gene calls are TRBV4-1 and TRBJ2-1, with D possibly matching TRBD2 (6 bases). This CDR3 contains 16 residues. Germline V gives CDR1 MGHRA, CDR2 YSYEKL. Here the CDR3 DNA reads TGCGCCAGCAGCCCCCGGGGAGCGGGTCTTTACAGTGAGCAGTTCTTC. Translating it yields CASSPRGAGLYSEQFF.

Comment on this clonotype: A single base separates this from a much larger clone, so it may be a read error. The rearrangement uses TRBV6-5 and TRBJ2-5, with 8 bases aligning to TRBD2. This CDR3 spans 14 amino acids. After removal of 2 bases from V and 9 bases from J, the junction contained 8 bases not matched to a gene. CDR1 and CDR2 (germline): MNHEY, SVGAGI. The CDR3 nucleotides read TGTGCCAGCAGTTACAAGGGGCGGCGGGAGGCCCAGTACTTC. Protein: CASSYKGRREAQYF.

With regard to this clonotype: Possible read error: a much larger clone is one base away. The rearrangement links TRBV4-2 to TRBJ2-3; 8 bases map to TRBD2. The CDR3 sequence is 17 residues long. The germline gives CDR1 LGHNA, CDR2 YNFKEQ. The CDR3 protein is CDSSQDRQRGFTDTQYF. Written as DNA, the CDR3 is TGTGACAGCAGCCAAGACCGACAGCGGGGGTTCACAGATACGCAGTATTTT.

Points on this clonotype: This sequence may be a read error, since a much larger clone differs from it by one base. The rearrangement uses TRBV20-1 and TRBJ2-1; TRBD2 agrees at 11 bases. Germline V lookup: CDR1 DFQATT, CDR2 SNEGSKA (reference sequence). This CDR3 is 12 amino acids long. The CDR3 DNA reads TGCGGTGCTCGGACTAGCGGGAATGAGCAGTTCTTC. Its protein is CGARTSGNEQFF.

Comments on this clonotype: Sequence at one end of the junction differs from germline and may be a read error. The chain uses TRBV4-1 and TRBJ2-7, with D possibly being TRBD1 (8 bases). The germline V gene has CDR1 MGHRA and CDR2 YSYEKL. This CDR3 has 17 amino acids. The DNA of the CDR3 is TGCGCCAGCAGCCCTTTATACTGGACAGGGAGGGTCTACGAACAGTACTTC. It yields the protein CASSPLYWTGRVYEQYF.

Details on this clonotype: The final CDR3 position lacks the conserved phenylalanine or tryptophan, pointing to a likely read error. This chain links TRBV11-3 with TRBJ2-3; TRBD1 might be the D (6 bases). The J call may be incorrect, as the DNA end agrees better with TRBJ1-5. Germline CDR1 and CDR2: SGHNT and YENEEA. CDR3 length: 13 amino acids. In DNA, the CDR3 is TGTGCCAGCAGCTTGGGGGGCACAGATACGCAGCATCTT. Translated: CASSLGGTDTQHL.

This clonotype occurred many times. The chain carries TRBV11-2 and TRBJ2-5; the match to TRBD1 covers 7 bases. This CDR3 has 16 residues. J lost 7 bases, V lost 5 bases, and 16 bases had no gene match. The V gene's germline CDR1 is SGHAT and CDR2 FQNNGV. The CDR3 sequence is CASSHPRDSGPGTQYF. The CDR3 nucleotides read TGTGCCAGCAGCCACCCCCGGGACAGTGGGCCGGGGACCCAGTACTTC.

Note on this clonotype: One base away lies a much larger clone, so this may be a sequencing read error. The chain is built from TRBV6-5 and TRBJ1-6; 8 bases line up with TRBD1. V shed 5 bases and J 3 bases; nucleotides not matched to a gene: 9. This CDR3 is 17 amino acids long. Germline V CDR1 and CDR2: MNHEY, SVGAGI. CDR3 amino acids: CASSNRPGGVYNSPLHF. The CDR3 region has the DNA TGTGCCAGCAGTAACCGCCCAGGGGGCGTCTATAATTCACCCCTCCACTTT.

The chain links TRBV7-9 to TRBJ1-1; D is perhaps TRBD1 (6 bases). Trimming took 9 bases from V and 1 from J, leaving 18 bases between them. Germline loops: CDR1 SEHNR, CDR2 FQNEAQ (reference sequence). This CDR3 has 15 residues. The DNA for the CDR3 is TGTGCCAGTAACTCCAGGACAGTCCAGAACACTGAAGCTTTCTTT. Translation: CASNSRTVQNTEAFF.

This clonotype appeared a single time. At one boundary the junction diverges from the germline segment, which might be a read error. This chain uses TRBV29-1 with TRBJ2-3, with a possible D match to TRBD1 (7 bases). From germline, CDR1 is SQVTM and CDR2 ANQGSEA. The CDR3 consists of 12 residues. CDR3 sequence: CSVEEGADMQYF. For the CDR3, the DNA is TGCAGCGTTGAGGAGGGGGCAGATATGCAGTATTTT.

This clonotype was seen more than once but under ten times. Since a much larger clone is just one base distant, this may be a read error. The chain has TRBV5-4 and TRBJ2-6; D may match TRBD1 or TRBD2 (6 bases each). Trimming pared 4 bases from V and 2 bases from J, leaving 10 bases between. Looked up from germline, CDR1 is SGHNT and CDR2 is YYREEE (reference sequence). CDR3 length: 15 residues. The CDR3 sequence is CASSPGAPGANVLTF. The CDR3 nucleotides are TGTGCCAGCAGCCCGGGGGCGCCTGGGGCCAACGTCCTGACTTTC.